This T cell receptor beta chain appears in the sequencing data of a study of T cell repertoires in cytomegalovirus infection. The CDR3 contains 17 residues. Looked up from germline, CDR1 is LGHNA and CDR2 is YSLEER. Trimming took 1 base from V and 0 from J, leaving 15 bases between them. TCRdb reprocessed the reads with MiXCR, giving one entry per CDR3 protein. The sample has more than 140,000 distinct CDR3 sequences, about 6% seen once. The receptor was derived from a human donor in good health (CMV status not recorded). Some clones in this sample may be carry-over from other donors' samples. The specimen was PBMCs. The chain uses TRBV4-3 and TRBJ1-1, with D tentatively TRBD1 (6 bases). This chain's CDR3 is CASSQGGIQGVNTEAFF. DNA for the CDR3: TGCGCCAGCAGCCAAGGGGGAATACAGGGCGTGAACACTGAAGCTTTCTTT.